This T cell receptor (beta chain) was identified during a study of T-cell memory formation after mild COVID-19. Study summary: For the most part, TCR clusters were specific to one donor. Study conclusions and caveats: From day 15 to 85, contracting clones were balanced between CD4 and CD8, whereas later expanders leaned toward CD4+.

Each CDR3 protein is one row after TCRdb ran MiXCR on the 5' RACE reads. The data contain 110,000 or so distinct CDR3 sequences, 20% to 25% of them seen just once; the ten biggest clones take up 40% to 50%. Germline-derived CDR1 and CDR2 are SNHLY and FYNNEI. Unmatched junction bases numbered 3, after V lost 7 bases and J lost 0 bases. CDR3 size: 14 residues. Remarks on this clonotype: Its antigen is unidentified.

This TCR came from a man aged 18-30 years who had mild COVID-19 (a few samples of this study predate the infection). Cell type and time point are not known. The chain carries TRBV2 and TRBJ2-3, with 8 bases aligning to TRBD2. The specimen was PBMCs or a T cell subset sorted from them (not recorded which). CDR3 in DNA: TGTGCCAGCACCGGGGGGGAAAGCACAGATACGCAGTATTTT. Encoded protein: CASTGGESTDTQYF.